The 8 T cell receptor beta chains in this list originate from one sample, sequenced in a study of vaccination effects on CD4 cells after COVID-19. After less than twelve days in culture, the CD4+ T cells were isolated. Infection with SARS-CoV-2 occurred in the person between March and December 2020, and PCR confirmed it. The vaccine given was either BNT162b2 or mRNA-1273, in two doses. No antigen has been identified for these receptors. Generated by immunoSEQ multiplex PCR, the TCRdb table keeps only in-frame clones and is missing some. The sample includes roughly 30,000 clones, approximately 72% of them seen just once. The sample consisted of CD4+ T cells from PBMCs cultured without peptide, taken after COVID-19 vaccination. Every receptor here comes from a human donor who had a prior SARS-CoV-2 infection.

J is TRBJ2-3 and V is TRBV27; 7 bases are shared with TRBD1. Germline-derived CDR1 and CDR2 are MNHEY and SMNVEV (reference sequence). J was trimmed by 4 bases and V by 7 bases; bases with no gene match: 14. The length of the CDR3 is 16 residues. For the CDR3, the DNA is TGTGCCAGCACACTGAGGATGCAGGGGGTCGCAGATACGCAGTATTTT. It encodes CASTLRMQGVADTQYF.

This CDR3 is CASSLYRDGYGYTF. Written as DNA, the CDR3 is TGTGCCAGCAGCTTGTACCGGGACGGGTATGGCTACACCTTC. The rearrangement joins TRBV5-4 to TRBJ1-2; D possibly corresponds to TRBD1 (5 bases). Germline values: CDR1 SGHNT, CDR2 YYREEE (reference sequence). Trimming took 1 base from V and 5 from J, leaving 12 bases between them. The CDR3 loop spans 14 amino acids.

This chain connects TRBV6-5 to TRBJ2-7, with 8 bases fitting TRBD2. Germline values: CDR1 MNHEY, CDR2 SVGAGI. This CDR3 spans 16 amino acids. V shed 2 bases and J 3 bases; nucleotides not matched to a gene: 9. The CDR3: CASSYAFAGGFYEQYF. DNA of the CDR3: TGTGCCAGCAGTTACGCTTTCGCGGGAGGATTCTACGAGCAGTACTTC.

The V gene is TRBV5-1, the J gene TRBJ2-3; TRBD2 matches 8 bases. Germline-derived CDR1 and CDR2 are SGHRS and YFSETQ. CDR3 size: 16 residues. V lost 0 bases to trimming and J lost 4 bases; unmatched junction nucleotides: 7. The CDR3 here is CASSLGGTRGSDTQYF. CDR3 in DNA: TGCGCCAGCAGCTTGGGTGGGACTAGGGGATCAGATACGCAGTATTTT.

The CDR3 bases are TGTGCCAGCAGCATCCGGGACGGGGAAGCTTTCTTT. This codes for CASSIRDGEAFF. The gene calls are TRBV27 and TRBJ1-1, with D perhaps TRBD1 (5 bases). The CDR3 is 12 amino acids. Germline loops: CDR1 MNHEY, CDR2 SMNVEV (reference sequence). V was clipped by 6 bases and J by 8 bases, with 13 bases between them.

The CDR3 spells CSVAAGWGMNTEAFF. In DNA form, the CDR3 reads TGCAGCGTTGCGGCAGGATGGGGCATGAACACTGAAGCTTTCTTT. V gene TRBV29-1 combines with J gene TRBJ1-1; possible D gene TRBD1, 5 bases. This CDR3 region has 15 residues. The ends were cut back, 4 bases at V and 0 bases at J, with 15 bases in the middle. Germline V gene lookup returns CDR1 SQVTM and CDR2 ANQGSEA.

The chain combines TRBV2 with TRBJ1-5; the D is unclear. Trimming left V 3 bases short and J 2 bases short, with 11 bases between. The CDR3 is 15 amino acids. Per germline, CDR1 SNHLY and CDR2 FYNNEI. CDR3 sequence (DNA): TGTGCCAGCAGTGATTGGGCCCGGGGCAATCAGCCCCAGCATTTT. Its translation: CASSDWARGNQPQHF. The variable domain in full, completed from reference TRBV2 and TRBJ1-5, reads EPEVTQTPSHQVTQMGQEVILRCVPISNHLYFYWYRQILGQKVEFLVSFYNNEISEKSEIFDDQFSVERPDGSNFTLKIRSTKLEDSAMYFCASSDWARGNQPQHFGDGTRLSIL.

This chain uses TRBV19 with TRBJ2-7, with 7 bases identical to TRBD1. CDR1 and CDR2 from the germline V gene are LNHDA and SQIVND (reference sequence). The CDR3 totals 12 residues. J gave up 4 bases and V 6 bases, and 3 bases lay outside the gene matches. This chain's CDR3 is CASRAQGYEQYF. The CDR3 nucleotides read TGTGCCAGTAGGGCACAGGGGTACGAGCAGTACTTC.